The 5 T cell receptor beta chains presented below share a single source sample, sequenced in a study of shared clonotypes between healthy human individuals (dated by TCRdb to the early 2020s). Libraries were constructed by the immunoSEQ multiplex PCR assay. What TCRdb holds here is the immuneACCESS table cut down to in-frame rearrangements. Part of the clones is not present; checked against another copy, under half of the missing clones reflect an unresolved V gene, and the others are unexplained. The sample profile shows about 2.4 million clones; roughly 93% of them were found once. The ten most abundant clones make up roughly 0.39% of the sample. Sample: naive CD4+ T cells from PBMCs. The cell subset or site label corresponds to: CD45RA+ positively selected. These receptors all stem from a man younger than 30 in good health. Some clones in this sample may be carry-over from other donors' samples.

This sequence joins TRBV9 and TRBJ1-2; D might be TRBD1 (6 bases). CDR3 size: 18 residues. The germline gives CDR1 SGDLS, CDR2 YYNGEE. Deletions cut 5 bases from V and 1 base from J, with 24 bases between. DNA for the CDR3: TGTGCCAGCAGGACATCGGGAGGTGGGGGCGTCTATAACTATGGCTACACCTTC. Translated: CASRTSGGGGVYNYGYTF.

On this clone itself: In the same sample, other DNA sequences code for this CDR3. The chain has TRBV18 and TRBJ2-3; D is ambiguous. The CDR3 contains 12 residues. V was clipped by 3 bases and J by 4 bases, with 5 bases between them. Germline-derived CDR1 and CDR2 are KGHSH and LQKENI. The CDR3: CASSPRPDTQYF. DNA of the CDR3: TGTGCCAGCTCACCCCGCCCAGATACGCAGTATTTT.

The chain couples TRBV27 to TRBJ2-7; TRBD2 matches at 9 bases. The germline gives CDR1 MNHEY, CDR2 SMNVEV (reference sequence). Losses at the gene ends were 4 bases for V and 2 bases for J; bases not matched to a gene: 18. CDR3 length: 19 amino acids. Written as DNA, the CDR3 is TGTGCCAGCAGTTCCCCCAGAAGAGGGCTAGCGGGACTGGCCTACGAGCAGTACTTC. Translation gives CASSSPRRGLAGLAYEQYF.

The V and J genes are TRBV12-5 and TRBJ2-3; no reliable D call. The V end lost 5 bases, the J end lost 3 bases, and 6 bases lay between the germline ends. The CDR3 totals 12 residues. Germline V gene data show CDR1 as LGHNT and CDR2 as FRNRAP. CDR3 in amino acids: CASGLRTDTQYF. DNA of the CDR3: TGTGCTAGTGGTCTCAGAACAGATACGCAGTATTTT.

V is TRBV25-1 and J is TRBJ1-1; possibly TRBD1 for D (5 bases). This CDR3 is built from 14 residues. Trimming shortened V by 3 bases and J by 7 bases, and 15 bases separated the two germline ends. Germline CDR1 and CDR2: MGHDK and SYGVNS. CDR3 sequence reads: CASSDFQGEGEAFF. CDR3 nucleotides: TGTGCCAGCAGTGACTTTCAGGGTGAGGGTGAAGCTTTCTTT.